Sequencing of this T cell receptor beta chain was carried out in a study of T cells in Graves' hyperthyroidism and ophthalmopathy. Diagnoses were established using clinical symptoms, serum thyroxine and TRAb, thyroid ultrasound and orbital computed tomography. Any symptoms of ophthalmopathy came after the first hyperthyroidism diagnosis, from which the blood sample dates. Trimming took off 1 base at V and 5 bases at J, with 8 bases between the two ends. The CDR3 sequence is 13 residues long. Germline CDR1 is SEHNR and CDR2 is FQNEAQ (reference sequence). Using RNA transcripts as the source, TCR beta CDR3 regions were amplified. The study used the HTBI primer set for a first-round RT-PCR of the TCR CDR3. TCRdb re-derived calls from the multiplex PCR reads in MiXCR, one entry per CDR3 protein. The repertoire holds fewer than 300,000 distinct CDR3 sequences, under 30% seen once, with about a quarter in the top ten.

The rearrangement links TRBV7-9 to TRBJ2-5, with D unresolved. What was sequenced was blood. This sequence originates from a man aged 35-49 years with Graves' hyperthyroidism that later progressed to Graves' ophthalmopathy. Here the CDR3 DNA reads TGTGCCAGCAGCTTAGATTCCGATGAGACCCAGTACTTC. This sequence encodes CASSLDSDETQYF. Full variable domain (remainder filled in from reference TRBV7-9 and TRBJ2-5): DTGVSQNPRHKITKRGQNVTFRCDPISEHNRLYWYRQTLGQGPEFLTYFQNEAQLEKSRLLSDRFSAERPKGSFSTLEIQRTEQGDSAMYLCASSLDSDETQYFGPGTRLLVL.